This TCR beta chain was identified in a study of beta chain features in type 1 diabetes. Study-level points and caveats: Here, the possible influence of HLA type (on TCRB rearrangement) remained unresolved. VDJ junctions in type 1 diabetes patients carried more deletions and fewer insertions.

Over 95% purity was reached by all sorted populations. CDR3 size: 13 residues. The germline CDR1 and CDR2 sequences are LNHNV and YYDKDF (reference sequence). V lost 0 bases and J 6 bases, leaving 9 bases between the germline ends. In this sample, this clone turned up a few times. What it binds is unknown. TCRB transcripts that were expressed got sequenced, as all of the isolated RNA had been reverse transcribed. TCRdb's table, derived via immunoSEQ multiplex PCR, lists solely in-frame clones and lacks some. Of a few hundred thousand clones in the sample, more than 13% were seen once. Material for sequencing was naive CD4+ T cells from blood. The TCR sequence derives from a woman aged 18-29 years in good health. The chain carries TRBV15 and TRBJ2-7, with D tentatively TRBD1 (6 bases). The CDR3 DNA sequence: TGTGCCACCAGCAGAGAAAGGGGGAGCGAGCAGTACTTC. Translating gives CATSRERGSEQYF. Together with reference TRBV15 and TRBJ2-7, the CDR3 gives the full variable domain: DAMVIQNPRYQVTQFGKPVTLSCSQTLNHNVMYWYQQKSSQAPKLLFHYYDKDFNNEADTPDNFQSRRPNTSFCFLDIRSPGLGDTAMYLCATSRERGSEQYFGPGTRLTVT.